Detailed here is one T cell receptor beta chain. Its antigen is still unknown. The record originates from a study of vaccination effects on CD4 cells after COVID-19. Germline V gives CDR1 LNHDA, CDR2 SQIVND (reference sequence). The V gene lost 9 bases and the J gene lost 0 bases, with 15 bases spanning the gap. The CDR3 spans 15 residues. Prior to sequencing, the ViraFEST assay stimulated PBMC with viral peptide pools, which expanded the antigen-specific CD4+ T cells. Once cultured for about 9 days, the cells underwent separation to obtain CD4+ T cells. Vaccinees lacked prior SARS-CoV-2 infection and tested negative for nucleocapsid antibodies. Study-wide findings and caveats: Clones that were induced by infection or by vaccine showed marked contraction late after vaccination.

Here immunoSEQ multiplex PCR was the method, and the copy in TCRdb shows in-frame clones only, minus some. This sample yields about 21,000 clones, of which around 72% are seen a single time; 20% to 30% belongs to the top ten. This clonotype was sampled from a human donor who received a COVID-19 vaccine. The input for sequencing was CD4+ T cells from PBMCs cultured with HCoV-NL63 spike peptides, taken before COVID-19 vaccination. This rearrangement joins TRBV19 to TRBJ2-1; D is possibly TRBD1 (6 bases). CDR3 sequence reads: CASRTDRSSYNEQFF. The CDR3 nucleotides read TGTGCCAGCAGAACGGACAGAAGCTCCTACAATGAGCAGTTCTTC.